The 24 T cell receptor beta chains in this list originate from one sample, sequenced in a study of CD8 T cells in ankylosing spondylitis. TCRdb independently ran MiXCR on the 5' RACE reads; one entry per CDR3 protein. The top ten hold just over 0.5% of the sample, which has 700,000 to 850,000 distinct CDR3 sequences, about 11% seen once. Their cognate antigens are unknown. Broader study findings: The study identified a TCR beta motif of about eight highly homologous variants that appeared characteristic of ankylosing spondylitis blood.

Sequenced: blood, either unsorted or a sorted T cell fraction (not recorded which). The receptors originated from a male donor with ankylosing spondylitis.

This clonotype appeared a single time. The chain is built from TRBV6-5 and TRBJ2-3; unclear D gene. Germline V gene sequence: CDR1 MNHEY, CDR2 SVGAGI. The V and J ends lost 4 bases and 0 bases respectively, with 8 bases between them. There are 14 residues in the CDR3. CDR3: CASSFKDSTDTQYF. CDR3 DNA sequence: TGTGCCAGCAGTTTTAAGGACAGCACAGATACGCAGTATTTT.

This chain joins TRBV10-3 and TRBJ2-7; D possibly matches TRBD1 or TRBD2 (6 bases each). Germline CDR1 ENHRY, CDR2 SYGVKD. The CDR3 consists of 15 residues. V was trimmed by 6 bases and J by 3 bases, leaving 18 bases between them. CDR3 nucleotide sequence: TGTGCCATCAGCGGGGGTCCAACAGGGAACTACGAGCAGTACTTC. It encodes CAISGGPTGNYEQYF.

This clonotype has more than one count but fewer than ten. V is TRBV6-5 and J is TRBJ2-3, with D perhaps TRBD1 (6 bases). The germline CDR1 and CDR2 sequences are MNHEY and SVGAGI. The germline V and J ends were trimmed by 5 bases and 8 bases, with 23 bases remaining between them. The CDR3 extends over 16 amino acids. Written as DNA, the CDR3 is TGTGCCAGCAGTCTCTCGACATGGGGGCACATCGGTACGCAGTATTTT. Residues: CASSLSTWGHIGTQYF.

Only a few counts were recorded for this clonotype. This rearrangement joins TRBV27 to TRBJ2-2; 8 positions agree with TRBD1. Trimming at V came to 2 bases and at J to 3 bases, leaving 8 bases not matched to a gene. Per the germline V gene, CDR1 is MNHEY and CDR2 is SMNVEV (reference sequence). The CDR3 contains 17 residues. As DNA, the CDR3 is TGTGCCAGCAGTTTAGGGCTAGGACAGGGCTACACCGGGGAGCTGTTTTTT. Translating gives CASSLGLGQGYTGELFF.

This clonotype has ten or more counts. This chain joins TRBV5-1 and TRBJ2-2; 7 bases fit TRBD2. The length of the CDR3 is 15 residues. Looked up from germline, CDR1 is SGHRS and CDR2 is YFSETQ. J was trimmed by 0 bases and V by 2 bases; bases with no gene match: 1. CDR3 protein: CASSFSGSNTGELFF. The CDR3 DNA sequence: TGCGCCAGCAGCTTTAGCGGGTCGAACACCGGGGAGCTGTTTTTT.

The chain couples TRBV7-2 to TRBJ1-2; perhaps TRBD1 as D (5 bases). Germline V gene lookup returns CDR1 SGHTA and CDR2 FQGNSA. The CDR3 is 13 amino acids. Between the trimmed V and J ends, which lost 4 bases and 4 bases, there was a span of 10 bases. CDR3 DNA sequence: TGTGCCAGCAGCTATCGGGGGGTCTATGGCTACACCTTC. It translates to CASSYRGVYGYTF. The complete variable domain, with remaining parts taken from reference TRBV7-2 and TRBJ1-2, reads GAGVSQSPSNKVTEKGKDVELRCDPISGHTALYWYRQSLGQGLEFLIYFQGNSAPDKSGLPSDRFSAERTGGSVSTLTIQRTQQEDSAVYLCASSYRGVYGYTFGSGTRLTVV.

The chain is built from TRBV11-3 and TRBJ2-3, with a possible D match to TRBD2 (6 bases). CDR3 length equals 15 residues. Germline V gives CDR1 SGHNT, CDR2 YENEEA. V lost 4 bases to trimming and J lost 2 bases, with 13 bases between them. Here the CDR3 reads CASSWGLDPTDTQYF. The CDR3 nucleotides read TGTGCCAGCAGCTGGGGACTGGACCCCACAGATACGCAGTATTTT.

This sequence joins TRBV24-1 and TRBJ2-2, with D perhaps TRBD1 (6 bases). V was cut by 7 bases and J by 4 bases, with 9 bases left in between. CDR1 is KGHDR, CDR2 SFDVKD, per germline. This CDR3 comprises 13 residues. CDR3 residues: CATSEQGTGELFF. The CDR3 DNA reads TGTGCCACCAGCGAACAGGGCACCGGGGAGCTGTTTTTT.

This clonotype was seen repeatedly, ten times or more. The CDR3 coding sequence is TGCGCCAGCAGCTTGGATAGGCGGAACTATGGCTACACCTTC. Residues: CASSLDRRNYGYTF. The genes are TRBV5-1 and TRBJ1-2; D unclear. The CDR3 contains 14 residues. V was shortened by 0 bases and J by 2 bases, with 8 bases between the two germline ends. The germline V gene has CDR1 SGHRS and CDR2 YFSETQ.

The chain has TRBV27 and TRBJ2-2; D may be TRBD2 (6 bases). V lost 0 bases, J lost 5 bases, and 16 bases lay in between. This CDR3 spans 17 amino acids. The V gene's germline CDR1 is MNHEY and CDR2 SMNVEV (reference sequence). As DNA, the CDR3 is TGTGCCAGCAGTTTATCGGCCTTAGGGGACTGGACCGGGGAGCTGTTTTTT. Translating it yields CASSLSALGDWTGELFF.

This clonotype has just a few counts. The chain uses TRBV12-3 or TRBV12-4 and TRBJ1-1; the D gene is possibly TRBD1 (6 bases). The V gene lost 2 bases and the J gene lost 5 bases, with 9 bases spanning the gap. CDR3 length: 13 amino acids. CDR3 DNA sequence: TGTGCCAGCAGTTTACTCCAGGGGACTGAAGCTTTCTTT. Its protein product is CASSLLQGTEAFF.

This sequence joins TRBV24-1 and TRBJ2-7, with D possibly TRBD2 on 5 matching bases. CDR3 size: 16 residues. Trimming stripped 4 bases from V and 0 bases from J, with 15 bases between. CDR1 and CDR2 (germline): KGHDR, SFDVKD. DNA of the CDR3: TGTGCCACCAGTGACCCTACGGACGGGAACTCCTACGAGCAGTACTTC. It encodes CATSDPTDGNSYEQYF.

The chain employs TRBV15 and TRBJ1-2; D uncertain. Trimming pared 1 base from V and 8 bases from J, leaving 14 bases between. The CDR3 has 14 amino acids. CDR1 and CDR2 from the germline V gene are LNHNV and YYDKDF (reference sequence). CDR3 sequence (DNA): TGTGCCACCAGCAGAGTAGGTGCCATACGCGGCTACACCTTC. Protein product: CATSRVGAIRGYTF.

The CDR3 region is CASSGGRTSVPTDTQYF. The DNA for the CDR3 is TGCGCCAGCAGCGGGGGGAGGACTAGTGTCCCCACAGATACGCAGTATTTT. The V call is TRBV5-1, the J call TRBJ2-3; 7 bases align to TRBD2. The trim removed 4 bases at V and 2 bases at J, leaving 13 bases unmatched. The germline V gene encodes CDR1 SGHRS and CDR2 YFSETQ. The CDR3 sequence is 17 residues long.

J is TRBJ2-4 and V is TRBV20-1; 16 bases are shared with TRBD2. CDR3 length: 16 amino acids. Per germline, CDR1 DFQATT and CDR2 SNEGSKA (reference sequence). The DNA of the CDR3 is TGCTGCCGAGCGGGACTAGCGGGGGGGCCCCTAAACATTCAGTACTTC. Encoded protein: CCRAGLAGGPLNIQYF.

The V and J genes are TRBV7-2 and TRBJ2-1; TRBD2 matches 9 bases. CDR1 is SGHTA, CDR2 FQGNSA, per germline. The CDR3 runs 15 residues. The J segment lost 3 bases and the V segment lost 3 bases, leaving 3 bases of the junction unmatched. The CDR3 DNA follows: TGTGCCAGCAGCTTTGCGACTAGCGGCTACAATGAGCAGTTCTTC. This gives the protein CASSFATSGYNEQFF.

The table lists this clonotype with many counts. V and J are TRBV12-3 or TRBV12-4 and TRBJ2-1, with 10 bases fitting TRBD2. The CDR3 has 15 amino acids. V trimming: 5 bases; J trimming: 14 bases; junction bases outside the gene matches: 15. CDR3 sequence reads: CASSPMGRTSGSEFF. The DNA of the CDR3 is TGTGCCAGCAGTCCGATGGGACGGACTAGCGGATCGGAGTTCTTC.

The chain carries TRBV6-1 and TRBJ1-1; 8 bases are a match to TRBD1. This CDR3 is 13 amino acids long. Germline V CDR1 and CDR2: MNHNS, SASEGT. The junction had 3 bases not matched to a gene; V was cut back by 6 bases and J by 3 bases. The CDR3 protein is CASRRGQDTEAFF. Written as DNA, the CDR3 is TGTGCCAGCAGGAGGGGACAGGACACTGAAGCTTTCTTT.

The CDR3 is CASSLQYMNTEAFF. CDR3 sequence (DNA): TGCGCCAGCAGCTTGCAGTACATGAACACTGAAGCTTTCTTT. The chain recombines TRBV5-1 with TRBJ1-1; D gene uncertain. Trimming shortened V by 1 base and J by 0 bases, and 7 bases separated the two germline ends. In germline, CDR1 is SGHRS, CDR2 YFSETQ. The CDR3 extends over 14 amino acids.

This clonotype was seen only a few times. This sequence joins TRBV20-1 and TRBJ2-2, with 14 bases aligning to TRBD2. CDR3 size: 16 residues. The V gene's germline CDR1 is DFQATT and CDR2 SNEGSKA (reference sequence). For the CDR3, the DNA is TGCGGATCCCACTCCGGACTAGCGGGGGGACCCGGGGAGCTGTTTTTT. Translating gives CGSHSGLAGGPGELFF.

CDR3 amino acids: CASSALTDTQYF. The DNA for the CDR3 is TGTGCCAGCAGTGCTTTGACAGATACGCAGTATTTT. The chain links TRBV2 to TRBJ2-3; D gene unclear. Trimming took 4 bases from V and 3 from J, leaving 5 bases between them. CDR1 SNHLY and CDR2 FYNNEI come from the germline V gene. CDR3 size: 12 residues. The full variable domain, completed using reference TRBV2 and TRBJ2-3, is EPEVTQTPSHQVTQMGQEVILRCVPISNHLYFYWYRQILGQKVEFLVSFYNNEISEKSEIFDDQFSVERPDGSNFTLKIRSTKLEDSAMYFCASSALTDTQYFGPGTRLTVL.

This clonotype was observed a handful of times. This chain uses TRBV20-1 with TRBJ1-1; D is uncertain. V was cut by 3 bases and J by 3 bases, with 14 bases left in between. The germline gives CDR1 DFQATT, CDR2 SNEGSKA (reference sequence). The CDR3 has 14 residues. The CDR3 nucleotides are TGCAGTGCTAGGCAGGCAGGCCCCGACACTGAAGCTTTCTTT. Amino acids: CSARQAGPDTEAFF.

This clonotype came up many times. The chain carries TRBV7-2 and TRBJ2-7; a possible D gene is TRBD2 (6 bases). CDR3 length equals 15 residues. CDR1 and CDR2 from the germline V gene are SGHTA and FQGNSA. The V gene lost 6 bases and the J gene lost 0 bases, with 15 bases spanning the gap. The chain's CDR3 is CASSPLALSSYEQYF. In nucleotides, the CDR3 is TGTGCCAGCAGTCCTCTAGCGTTGAGCTCCTACGAGCAGTACTTC.

The chain joins TRBV5-6 to TRBJ2-3, with D perhaps being TRBD1 or TRBD2 (5 bases each). Germline loops: CDR1 SGHDT, CDR2 YYEEEE. The CDR3 has 15 residues. V gave up 3 bases and J gave up 6 bases, with 17 bases separating them. In nucleotides, the CDR3 is TGTGCCAGCAGCTCAGTTCTGGGGGTAGCGGATACGCAGTATTTT. Translated: CASSSVLGVADTQYF.